The following is a T cell receptor beta chain sequence with its context. The CDR3 runs to 16 residues. Germline-derived CDR1 and CDR2 are SEHNR and FQNEAQ (reference sequence). V gave up 2 bases and J gave up 0 bases; unmatched junction bases: 6. Use of 60 Vbeta and 13 Jbeta primers characterized the PCR. TCRdb's copy holds only in-frame clones and misses some; the assay was immunoSEQ multiplex PCR. Of some 70,000 clones in the sample, about 73% were seen once. This entry belongs to a study of cytomegalovirus exposure and HLA in healthy donors. The chain links TRBV7-9 to TRBJ1-2; 7 bases align to TRBD1. The sequenced sample consisted of PBMCs. The receptor comes from a woman aged 30 to 39 in good health and CMV-seronegative. The CDR3 reads CASSLPRTGANYGYTF. The CDR3 coding sequence is TGTGCCAGCAGCTTACCCCGTACAGGGGCTAACTATGGCTACACCTTC.